This is a list of T cell receptor beta chains from one sample in a study of vaccination effects on CD4 cells after COVID-19. TCRdb's copy holds only in-frame clones and misses some; the assay was immunoSEQ multiplex PCR. Of 68,000 or so clones listed, approximately 80% are singletons. The antigens of these receptors remain unknown. Material: CD4+ T cells from PBMCs cultured with SARS-CoV-2 spike peptides, obtained before COVID-19 vaccination. These receptors were collected from a human donor who received a COVID-19 vaccine. Each CDR3 is given with its conserved first and last residue. D genes are given only for firm matches. Expanded clones are given a class, and other clones once, few, many or no size at all.

cdr3_aa	cdr3_nt	d_call	v_call	clone_size	j_call
CASSYSAGGNTEAFF	TGTGCCAGCAGTTACTCGGCAGGGGGTAACACTGAAGCTTTCTTT	TRBD1	TRBV6-5	-	TRBJ1-1
CASSPDGGGGDTQYF	TGTGCCAGCTCACCCGACGGAGGAGGGGGAGATACGCAGTATTTT	-	TRBV18	-	TRBJ2-3
CASSLAPSGTEAFF	TGTGCCAGCAGCTTAGCCCCAAGTGGGACTGAAGCTTTCTTT	-	TRBV7-9	few	TRBJ1-1
CAWSGRPGQNQPQHF	TGTGCCTGGAGTGGACGTCCCGGACAGAATCAGCCCCAGCATTTT	-	TRBV30	-	TRBJ1-5
CASSLMAQGRRTQYF	TGCGCCAGCAGCTTAATGGCCCAGGGGAGACGGACCCAGTACTTC	-	TRBV5-1	-	TRBJ2-5
CASSGSGGHHPTNEKLFF	TGTGCCAGCAGTGGGTCTGGCGGGCATCATCCAACTAATGAAAAACTGTTTTTT	-	TRBV6-4	-	TRBJ1-4
CASSLAAGANVLTF	TGCGCCAGCAGCTTGGCCGCTGGGGCCAACGTCCTGACTTTC	-	TRBV5-1	-	TRBJ2-6
CASSSQNPLALRNTGELFF	TGTGCCAGCAGCTCTCAAAATCCCCTTGCCCTGAGGAACACCGGGGAGCTGTTTTTT	-	TRBV7-9	few	TRBJ2-2
CASGPVGYGYTF	TGTGCCAGCGGCCCCGTGGGCTATGGCTACACCTTC	-	TRBV28	-	TRBJ1-2
CASRDSRTDTQYF	TGCGCCAGCCGGGACTCGCGCACAGATACGCAGTATTTT	-	TRBV10-1	-	TRBJ2-3